The 5 T cell receptor beta chains given below trace back to one sample, sequenced in a study of CD8 T cells in ankylosing spondylitis. For these receptors, no antigen is known. TCRdb reprocessed the 5' RACE reads via MiXCR and lists one record per CDR3 protein. The sample carries 500,000 to 550,000 distinct CDR3 sequences, 10% to 15% recorded once. Study conclusions and caveats: In ankylosing spondylitis blood, a motif of seven or eight highly homologous TCR beta variants appeared characteristic.

What was sequenced was blood, either unsorted or a sorted T cell fraction (not recorded which). These receptor sequences come from a male donor with ankylosing spondylitis.

CDR3 amino acids: CSAKNRANQPQHF. The CDR3 bases are TGCAGTGCCAAAAACAGGGCTAATCAGCCCCAGCATTTT. The chain uses TRBV20-1 and TRBJ1-5; a possible D gene is TRBD1 (6 bases). The CDR3 is made up of 13 amino acids. Trimming removed 6 bases at V and 4 bases at J, with 13 bases between. Germline CDR1 reads DFQATT; CDR2 reads SNEGSKA (reference sequence).

This clonotype has more than one count but fewer than ten. The chain links TRBV29-1 to TRBJ2-1, with 7 bases identical to TRBD1. The germline V gene encodes CDR1 SQVTM and CDR2 ANQGSEA. V lost 3 bases, J lost 2 bases, and 4 bases stayed unmatched. The CDR3 covers 14 residues. The CDR3 sequence is CSVEGQGAYNEQFF. DNA of the CDR3: TGCAGCGTTGAGGGGCAGGGGGCCTACAATGAGCAGTTCTTC.

This rearrangement joins TRBV11-2 to TRBJ2-7; no reliable D call. Deletions cut 2 bases from V and 5 bases from J, with 4 bases between. The CDR3 loop spans 11 amino acids. Germline CDR1 and CDR2: SGHAT and FQNNGV. This CDR3 reads CASSLQDEQYV. Written as DNA, the CDR3 is TGTGCCAGCAGCTTACAGGACGAGCAGTACGTC.

The genes are TRBV5-1 and TRBJ1-2; TRBD1 aligns across 9 bases. V lost 2 bases and J lost 2; bases outside the gene matches: 7. This CDR3 is 16 amino acids long. The germline gives CDR1 SGHRS, CDR2 YFSETQ. CDR3 in DNA: TGCGCCAGCAGCTTTGATCCGGGACAGGGAAACTATGGCTACACCTTC. Protein sequence: CASSFDPGQGNYGYTF.

The genes are TRBV27 and TRBJ1-4; D remains unclear. Between the trimmed V and J ends, which lost 3 bases and 11 bases, there was a span of 13 bases. The CDR3 totals 13 residues. Germline V gives CDR1 MNHEY, CDR2 SMNVEV (reference sequence). CDR3: CASSFWGEEKLFF. The CDR3 DNA reads TGTGCCAGCAGTTTTTGGGGAGAGGAGAAACTGTTTTTT.